This TCR beta chain originates from a study of T cell repertoires in cytomegalovirus infection. This clonotype turned up a few times. TCRdb used MiXCR to reprocess the reads, holding one entry per CDR3 protein. Of about 250,000 distinct CDR3 sequences listed, approximately 6.7% are singletons. The CDR3 consists of 14 residues. Germline lookup yields CDR1 MNHEY and CDR2 SVGEGT. The V end was cut by 6 bases, the J end by 3 bases, with 14 bases between. The chain combines TRBV6-2 or TRBV6-3 with TRBJ1-2; D is perhaps TRBD1 (6 bases). The sequencing input was PBMCs. The TCR comes from a human donor in good health (CMV status not recorded). Some clones in this sample may be carry-over from other donors' samples. The CDR3 sequence is CASRKTGFDYGYTF. The CDR3 DNA sequence: TGTGCCAGCAGAAAGACAGGTTTCGACTATGGCTACACCTTC.